This is a list of T cell receptor beta chains from one sample in a study of cytomegalovirus exposure and HLA in healthy donors. Sequencing used immunoSEQ multiplex PCR; TCRdb keeps in-frame clones, though not all of them. Here the sample spans under 200,000 clones, around 81% being singletons. Sequencing input: PBMCs. These receptors all come from a young woman in good health and CMV-seropositive. Both conserved end residues are part of each CDR3. The order of the fields is J gene, V gene, D gene, clone size, CDR3 DNA, CDR3 protein. D genes are given only for firm matches. Size values are once, few and many counts, or a class for expanded clones, and some rows have none.

J: TRBJ1-1; V: TRBV11-3; D: .; size: once; DNA: TGTGCCACACAGGGAAACACTGAAGCTTTCTTT; CDR3: CATQGNTEAFF
J: TRBJ2-1; V: TRBV27; D: TRBD1; size: .; DNA: TGTGCCAGCAGTTCCGGGACAGGGGGCTACAATGAGCAGTTCTTC; CDR3: CASSSGTGGYNEQFF
J: TRBJ1-1; V: TRBV7-9; D: .; size: .; DNA: TGTGCCAGCAGCACCAAGATCCAGGGGTCGGCTTTCTTT; CDR3: CASSTKIQGSAFF
J: TRBJ2-7; V: TRBV5-6; D: TRBD1; size: .; DNA: TGTGCCAGCGCGATTACAGGGGACGAGCAGTACTTC; CDR3: CASAITGDEQYF
J: TRBJ1-2; V: TRBV7-9; D: TRBD1; size: .; DNA: TGTGCCAGCAGCGCCTTACAGGGGGCGATCTATGGCTACACCTTC; CDR3: CASSALQGAIYGYTF
J: TRBJ1-1; V: TRBV7-9; D: .; size: .; DNA: TGTGCCAGCAGCTTAGCGTTGGGGCGGACTGAAGCTTTCTTT; CDR3: CASSLALGRTEAFF
J: TRBJ2-3; V: TRBV30; D: TRBD2; size: .; DNA: TGTGCCTGGAGCGGAGGGCTAGCGGGGACAGATACGCAGTATTTT; CDR3: CAWSGGLAGTDTQYF
J: TRBJ2-4; V: TRBV30; D: TRBD1; size: .; DNA: TGTGCCTGGAACCGACAGGGACACATTCAGTACTTC; CDR3: CAWNRQGHIQYF
J: TRBJ2-3; V: TRBV11-2; D: .; size: .; DNA: TGTGCCAGCAGTCAAGGGGGGGGGTTAGATACGCAGTATTTT; CDR3: CASSQGGGLDTQYF
J: TRBJ2-3; V: TRBV7-2; D: .; size: .; DNA: TGTGCCAGCAGCTTCTCCGGCGGGGATGTAGTAGATACGCAGTATTTT; CDR3: CASSFSGGDVVDTQYF
J: TRBJ2-5; V: TRBV7-8; D: .; size: .; DNA: TGTGCCAGCGGAATCGCCGGAGGAGAGACCCAGTACTTC; CDR3: CASGIAGGETQYF
J: TRBJ1-3; V: TRBV6-6; D: .; size: .; DNA: TGTGCCAGCAGTTCCGGACTGATCTCTGGAAACACCATATATTTT; CDR3: CASSSGLISGNTIYF
J: TRBJ2-2; V: TRBV6-5; D: TRBD1; size: .; DNA: TGTGCCAGCAGTTACCTGGACAGGGTGACCGGGGAGCTGTTTTTT; CDR3: CASSYLDRVTGELFF
J: TRBJ1-2; V: TRBV5-6; D: .; size: .; DNA: TGTGCCAGCAGCCAGGCCTCCCGGTTTGACTATGGCTACACCTTC; CDR3: CASSQASRFDYGYTF
J: TRBJ2-3; V: TRBV7-5; D: .; size: .; DNA: TGTGTCAGATCACCGCGGGGGGAGATCACAGATACGCAGTATTTT; CDR3: CVRSPRGEITDTQYF
J: TRBJ2-1; V: TRBV7-2; D: .; size: once; DNA: TGTGCCAGCAGCTTAAATTCCTATGAGCAGTTCTTC; CDR3: CASSLNSYEQFF
J: TRBJ1-4; V: TRBV27; D: .; size: few; DNA: TGTGCCAGCAGTTCCGGGAATGAAAAACTGTTTTTT; CDR3: CASSSGNEKLFF
J: TRBJ1-1; V: TRBV19; D: .; size: .; DNA: TGTGCCAGTATCCCAAGGGGGTTGGACACTGAAGCTTTCTTT; CDR3: CASIPRGLDTEAFF
J: TRBJ1-1; V: TRBV5-6; D: .; size: .; DNA: TGTGCCAGCAGCTTGGATATCACTGAAGCTTTCTTT; CDR3: CASSLDITEAFF
J: TRBJ2-5; V: TRBV7-9; D: .; size: .; DNA: TGTGCCAGCAGCTCGGCAGGTCTTGGAGGGGAGACCCAGTACTTC; CDR3: CASSSAGLGGETQYF
J: TRBJ2-3; V: TRBV5-5; D: .; size: .; DNA: TGTGCCAGCAGCTTGGACAGAAACACAGATACGCAGTATTTT; CDR3: CASSLDRNTDTQYF
J: TRBJ2-5; V: TRBV5-1; D: TRBD2; size: .; DNA: TGCGCCAGCAGGCTAGCGGGGGAGGAGACCCAGTACTTC; CDR3: CASRLAGEETQYF
J: TRBJ2-1; V: TRBV7-9; D: TRBD1; size: .; DNA: TGTGCCAGCAGCTATCGGGACAGGGGGCATGATGAGCAGTTCTTC; CDR3: CASSYRDRGHDEQFF
J: TRBJ2-5; V: TRBV6-5; D: .; size: .; DNA: TGTGCCAGCAGTTCCTTTACTAGAGTCCAAGAGACCCAGTACTTC; CDR3: CASSSFTRVQETQYF
J: TRBJ2-1; V: TRBV10-1; D: TRBD2; size: .; DNA: TGCGCCAGCAGTGACGGGGCTAGCGGGGGGGAATCCTACAATGAGCAGTTCTTC; CDR3: CASSDGASGGESYNEQFF
J: TRBJ2-1; V: TRBV30; D: TRBD1; size: .; DNA: TGTGCCTGGATTAGAGGGACAGGGGTGAGAAATGAGCAGTTCTTC; CDR3: CAWIRGTGVRNEQFF
J: TRBJ2-5; V: TRBV4-1; D: .; size: .; DNA: TGCGCCAGCAGCCAAGATCCTTCACAGCGGCATGGTGAGACCCAGTACTTC; CDR3: CASSQDPSQRHGETQYF
J: TRBJ2-3; V: TRBV7-2; D: .; size: .; DNA: TGTGCCAGCAGCGAGGGACTCAACACAGATACGCAGTATTTT; CDR3: CASSEGLNTDTQYF
J: TRBJ2-1; V: TRBV5-4; D: TRBD2; size: .; DNA: TGTGCCAGCAGCTCTATAGCGGGGGGCCTGGATGAGCAGTTCTTC; CDR3: CASSSIAGGLDEQFF
J: TRBJ2-3; V: TRBV2; D: TRBD1; size: .; DNA: TGTGCCAGCATTCCAGGGGGAATTAGCACAGATACGCAGTATTTT; CDR3: CASIPGGISTDTQYF
J: TRBJ1-5; V: TRBV4-1; D: .; size: .; DNA: TGCGCCAGCAGCCAAGATGGCAGGGGTGGGCAGCCCCAGCATTTT; CDR3: CASSQDGRGGQPQHF
J: TRBJ2-3; V: TRBV7-2; D: .; size: .; DNA: TGTGCCAGCAGCTTATTTGTACAGGGAGGCACAGATACGCAGTATTTT; CDR3: CASSLFVQGGTDTQYF
J: TRBJ2-5; V: TRBV11-2; D: TRBD1; size: .; DNA: TGTGCCAGCAGCTATACCGGGACAGGGGGAGAGACCCAGTACTTC; CDR3: CASSYTGTGGETQYF
J: TRBJ2-6; V: TRBV7-9; D: .; size: .; DNA: TGTGCCAGCAGCCCCCAGGCCACTGGGGCCAACGTCCTGACTTTC; CDR3: CASSPQATGANVLTF
J: TRBJ1-3; V: TRBV18; D: .; size: once; DNA: TGTGCCAGCTCGATAAACAGGGTCAAGGACACCATATATTTT; CDR3: CASSINRVKDTIYF
J: TRBJ2-7; V: TRBV11-2; D: TRBD1; size: .; DNA: TGTGCCAGCAGCTTAGATCTTCAGGGGGCCTCCTACGAGCAGTACTTC; CDR3: CASSLDLQGASYEQYF
J: TRBJ1-2; V: TRBV28; D: TRBD1; size: .; DNA: TGTGCCAGCAGTTCCCCCGGGACAGGGGTACGGTATGGCTACACCTTC; CDR3: CASSSPGTGVRYGYTF
J: TRBJ2-6; V: TRBV18; D: TRBD2; size: .; DNA: TGTGCCAGCTCTCTCAGACTAGCGGGGGTACTCCGTAGCTCTGGGGCCAACGTCCTGACTTTC; CDR3: CASSLRLAGVLRSSGANVLTF
J: TRBJ2-3; V: TRBV7-3; D: TRBD1; size: .; DNA: TGTGCCAGCAGCTTAGATCTGGGACAGAACACAGATACGCAGTATTTT; CDR3: CASSLDLGQNTDTQYF
J: TRBJ1-1; V: TRBV30; D: .; size: .; DNA: TGTGCCTGGGCTAGCAGTAGACCTGAAGCTTTCTTT; CDR3: CAWASSRPEAFF
J: TRBJ2-3; V: TRBV9; D: .; size: .; DNA: TGTGCCAGCAGCTCGTTGGGGGGTTCAGATACGCAGTATTTT; CDR3: CASSSLGGSDTQYF
J: TRBJ2-3; V: TRBV13; D: .; size: .; DNA: TGTGCCAGCAGCTTAGGACAGCCCAGAGATACGCAGTATTTT; CDR3: CASSLGQPRDTQYF